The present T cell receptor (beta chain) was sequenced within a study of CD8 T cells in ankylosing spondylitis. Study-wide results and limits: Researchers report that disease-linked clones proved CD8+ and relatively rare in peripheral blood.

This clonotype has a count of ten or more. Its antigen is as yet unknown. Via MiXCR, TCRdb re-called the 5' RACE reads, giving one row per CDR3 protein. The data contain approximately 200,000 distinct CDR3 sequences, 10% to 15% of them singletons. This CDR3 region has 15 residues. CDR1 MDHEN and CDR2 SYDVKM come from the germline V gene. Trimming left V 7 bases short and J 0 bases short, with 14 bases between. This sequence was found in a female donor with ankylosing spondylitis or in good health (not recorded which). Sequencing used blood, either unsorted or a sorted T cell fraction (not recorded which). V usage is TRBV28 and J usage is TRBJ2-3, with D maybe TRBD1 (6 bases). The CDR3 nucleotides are TGTGCCAGCACCAGTTCAGGGGAGAGCACAGATACGCAGTATTTT. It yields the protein CASTSSGESTDTQYF.